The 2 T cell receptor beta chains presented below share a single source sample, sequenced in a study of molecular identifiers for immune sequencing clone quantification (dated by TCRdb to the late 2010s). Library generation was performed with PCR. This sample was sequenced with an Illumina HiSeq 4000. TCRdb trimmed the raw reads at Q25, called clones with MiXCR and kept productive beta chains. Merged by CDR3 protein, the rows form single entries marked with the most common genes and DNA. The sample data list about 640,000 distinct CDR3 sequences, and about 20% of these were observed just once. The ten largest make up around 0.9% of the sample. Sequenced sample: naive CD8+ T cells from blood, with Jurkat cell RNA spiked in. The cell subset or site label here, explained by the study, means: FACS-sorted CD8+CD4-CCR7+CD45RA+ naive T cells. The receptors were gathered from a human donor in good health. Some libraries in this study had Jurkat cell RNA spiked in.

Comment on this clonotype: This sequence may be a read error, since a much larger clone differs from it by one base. The CDR3 loop reads CASSWQGASDEQFF. In DNA, the CDR3 is TGTGCCAGTAGTTGGCAGGGGGCGTCGGACGAGCAGTTCTTC. This rearrangement joins TRBV19 to TRBJ2-1; 8 positions match TRBD1. Per germline, CDR1 LNHDA and CDR2 SQIVND (reference sequence). This CDR3 contains 14 residues. The V and J ends lost 5 bases and 10 bases, in that order; junction bases with no gene match: 10.

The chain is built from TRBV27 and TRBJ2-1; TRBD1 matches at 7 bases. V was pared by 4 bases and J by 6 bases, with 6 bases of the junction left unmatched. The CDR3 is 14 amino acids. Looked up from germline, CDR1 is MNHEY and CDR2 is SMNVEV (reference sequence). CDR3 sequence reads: CASSSETGSNEQFF. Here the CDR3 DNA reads TGTGCCAGCAGTTCCGAGACAGGGAGCAATGAGCAGTTCTTC.